Sequencing of this T cell receptor beta chain was carried out in a study of blood T cells in healthy people across ages. Study findings and constraints: The unknown donor CMV status may have confounded expanded clonotype changes.

After removal of 2 bases from V and 1 base from J, the junction contained 9 bases not matched to a gene. Germline CDR1 PRHDT, CDR2 FYEKMQ (reference sequence). The CDR3 consists of 18 residues. A J-beta primer mix and a sample-barcoded 5' primer were used in a second PCR of roughly 6 to 11 cycles. Paired-end reads containing CDR3 totaled no fewer than 3 million for each sample. TCRdb fed the 5' RACE reads into MiXCR, producing one record per CDR3 protein. The repertoire includes hundreds of thousands of distinct CDR3 sequences, about 40% of them detected once, and roughly 19% sits in the top ten. With respect to this clonotype: Antigen specificity is unknown.

Sequenced: blood. The J gene is TRBJ2-3, the V gene TRBV13; 10 bases agree with TRBD2. The clonotype originates from a woman in her sixties or seventies in good health. CDR3 bases: TGTGCCAGCAGCTTAAAATCAAGCGGGAGGGCCGGCACAGATACGCAGTATTTT. It translates to CASSLKSSGRAGTDTQYF.